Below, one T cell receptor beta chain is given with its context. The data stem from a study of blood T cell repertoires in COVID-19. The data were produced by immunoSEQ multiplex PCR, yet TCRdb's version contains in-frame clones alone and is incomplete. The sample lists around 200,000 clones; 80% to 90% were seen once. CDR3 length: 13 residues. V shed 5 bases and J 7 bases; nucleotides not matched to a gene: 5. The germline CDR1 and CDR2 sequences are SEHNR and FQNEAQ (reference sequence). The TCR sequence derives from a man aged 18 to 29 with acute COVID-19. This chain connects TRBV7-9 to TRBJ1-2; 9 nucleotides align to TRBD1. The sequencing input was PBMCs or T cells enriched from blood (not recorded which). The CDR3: CASSPPDRGGYTF. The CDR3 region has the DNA TGTGCCAGCAGCCCCCCGGACAGGGGTGGCTACACCTTC.